Listed below are T cell receptor beta chains from one sample, sequenced in a study of cytomegalovirus exposure and HLA in healthy donors. Assay: immunoSEQ multiplex PCR; the TCRdb copy retains only in-frame clones and omits some. The sample lists some 88,000 clones, approximately 71% occurring once. Input material: PBMCs. The receptors shown here come from a woman in her late teens or twenties in good health and CMV-seropositive. Both conserved end residues are part of each CDR3. The order of the fields is V gene, D gene, clone size, CDR3 length, J gene, CDR3 DNA, CDR3 protein. The D gene is left open where the match is weak. Clone size appears in some rows only: once, few, many, or a class for an expanded clone.

TRBV12-5,-,-,11,TRBJ1-4,TGTGCTAGTGGTTTGGTACAGGAACTGTTTTTT,CASGLVQELFF
TRBV28,-,-,15,TRBJ2-7,TGTGCCAGCACGGTCTTTCCGGGTCCTTCCTACGAGCAGTACTTC,CASTVFPGPSYEQYF
TRBV5-6,-,-,12,TRBJ1-1,TGTGCCAGCAGCTTGGGTAGCACTGAAGCTTTCTTT,CASSLGSTEAFF
TRBV6-1,TRBD1,few,14,TRBJ2-7,TGTGCCAGCAGTTCGGGACAGATCCTAGACGAGCAGTACTTC,CASSSGQILDEQYF
TRBV6-5,-,-,13,TRBJ2-5,TGTGCCAGCAGTTACTCTTTCGGGGAGACCCAGTACTTC,CASSYSFGETQYF
TRBV19,-,-,13,TRBJ1-1,TGTGCCAGTAGTATCGGGGAGAACACTGAAGCTTTCTTT,CASSIGENTEAFF
TRBV11-2,TRBD2,-,16,TRBJ2-3,TGCGCCAGCAGCCACCTACTAGCGGGAGGGACAGATACGCAGTATTTT,CASSHLLAGGTDTQYF
TRBV19,-,once,15,TRBJ2-7,TGTGCCAGTACTCGAACCGGGACTGCGACCTACGAGCAGTACTTC,CASTRTGTATYEQYF
TRBV19,TRBD1,-,12,TRBJ2-1,TGTGCCAGTAGCCTACAGGGGAATGAGCAGTTCTTC,CASSLQGNEQFF
TRBV28,-,-,15,TRBJ2-4,TGTGCCAGCACCGAAGGGGGGGTAGCCAAAAACATTCAGTACTTC,CASTEGGVAKNIQYF
TRBV6-1,-,-,14,TRBJ1-1,TGTGCCAGCAATACTGGACAGCCAAACACTGAAGCTTTCTTT,CASNTGQPNTEAFF
TRBV7-3,-,once,15,TRBJ2-7,TGTGCCAGCAGCTTAGGTTCCGGGATAGGTTACGAGCAGTACTTC,CASSLGSGIGYEQYF
TRBV7-9,-,-,13,TRBJ2-2,TGTGCCAGCAGCCTACAGGTCCCCGGGGAGCTGTTTTTT,CASSLQVPGELFF
TRBV28,-,-,12,TRBJ1-1,TGTGCCAGCAGTCAAGACAATTCTGAAGCTTTCTTT,CASSQDNSEAFF
TRBV28,-,-,12,TRBJ1-1,TGTGCCAGCTCGAGGGGGGGGACTGAAGCTTTCTTT,CASSRGGTEAFF
TRBV27,-,once,16,TRBJ1-4,TGTGCCAGCCCGAGGGGGGGATACTCCCGGAGGGAAAAACTGTTTTTT,CASPRGGYSRREKLFF
TRBV5-1,TRBD2,-,14,TRBJ2-7,TGCGCCAGCAGCCAGCGCGGGACTAGTTACGAGCAGTACTTC,CASSQRGTSYEQYF
TRBV10-1,-,-,11,TRBJ1-6,TGCGCGGCCGGGTCGAATTCACCCCTCCACTTT,CAAGSNSPLHF
TRBV7-2,-,-,15,TRBJ2-7,TGTGCCAGCAGCTCCTCGGGCCCCACAGGGTACGAGCAGTACTTC,CASSSSGPTGYEQYF
TRBV27,-,-,13,TRBJ1-5,TGTGCCAGCAGTTTTGCCAGGAATCAGCCCCAGCATTTT,CASSFARNQPQHF
TRBV11-2,-,-,15,TRBJ2-7,TGTGCCAGCAGCTTAAACAGTATGGTGGGGCTCGAGCAGTACTTC,CASSLNSMVGLEQYF
TRBV10-1,TRBD1,few,13,TRBJ2-7,TGCGCCAGCAGCCGAGACAGGGGCAGCGAGCAGTACTTC,CASSRDRGSEQYF
TRBV6-6,-,-,16,TRBJ1-1,TGTGCCAGCAGGTACGGCTCCGGGGGGCTAGGACCTGAAGCTTTCTTT,CASRYGSGGLGPEAFF
TRBV7-6,-,few,15,TRBJ2-5,TGTGCCAGCAGCCTTCCACAGGCTTTCCAAGAGACCCAGTACTTC,CASSLPQAFQETQYF
TRBV12-5,-,few,11,TRBJ1-5,TGTGCTAGTGTCGTTAATCAGCCCCAGCATTTT,CASVVNQPQHF
TRBV19,-,once,18,TRBJ2-7,TGTGCCAGTAGCACTAAAGGGGGCCGGGACTTGGGACTTCTCGAGCAGTACTTC,CASSTKGGRDLGLLEQYF
TRBV4-3,TRBD1,-,21,TRBJ2-2,TGCGCCAGCAGCCACCAACATCTCAGGGGGCGCGGGACCCTTAACACCGGGGAGCTGTTTTTT,CASSHQHLRGRGTLNTGELFF
TRBV29-1,TRBD1,-,11,TRBJ1-1,TGCAGCGTTGGAGGGGGCCGTGAAGCTTTCTTT,CSVGGGREAFF
TRBV18,-,-,14,TRBJ1-1,TGTGCCAGCTCACCAAGGGGTACGGCCACTGAAGCTTTCTTT,CASSPRGTATEAFF
TRBV28,-,-,12,TRBJ1-2,TGTGCCAGCAGTTTCTACGAACTCGGCTACACCTTC,CASSFYELGYTF
TRBV7-8,TRBD2,-,15,TRBJ2-5,TGTGCCAGCAGCTCACTAGCGGGGGGCCAAGAGACCCAGTACTTC,CASSSLAGGQETQYF
TRBV7-9,-,-,14,TRBJ2-1,TGTGCCAGCAGCTTCACTAGCCTTTTCAATGAGCAGTTCTTC,CASSFTSLFNEQFF
TRBV7-9,-,-,12,TRBJ1-2,TGTGCCAGCAGCCCAGGGGACTATGGCTACACCTTC,CASSPGDYGYTF
TRBV18,TRBD1,few,15,TRBJ1-6,TGTGCCAGCTCACTCGACAGGGGAGGTAATTCACCCCTCCACTTT,CASSLDRGGNSPLHF
TRBV7-3,-,-,16,TRBJ1-1,TGTGCCAGCAGCCCCCTGGGGGGAGGACCAAATAACGAAGCTTTCTTT,CASSPLGGGPNNEAFF
TRBV7-9,-,-,14,TRBJ1-1,TGTGCCAGCAGCTTAGCGGGGCCGGGCACTGAAGCTTTCTTT,CASSLAGPGTEAFF
TRBV18,TRBD1,-,15,TRBJ2-7,TGTGCCAGCTCGCAGGGACAGGGACGAGGCTACGAGCAGTACTTC,CASSQGQGRGYEQYF
TRBV7-2,TRBD2,once,14,TRBJ2-7,TGTGCCAGCAGCCCCCAGGCTAGCGGTTACGAGCAGTACTTC,CASSPQASGYEQYF
TRBV25-1,TRBD1,-,14,TRBJ1-2,TGTGCCAGCAGTCGTTCCGGGACAGACTATGGCTACACCTTC,CASSRSGTDYGYTF
TRBV28,TRBD1,-,13,TRBJ2-7,TGTGCCAGCTATGGGCAGGGGGCAGGCGAGCAGTACTTC,CASYGQGAGEQYF
TRBV27,-,-,15,TRBJ2-7,TGTGCCAGCAGTTGGTCCGTGGACTCTTCCTACGAGCAGTACTTC,CASSWSVDSSYEQYF
TRBV20-1,-,-,11,TRBJ2-7,TGCAGTGCCGCAGGGGAACGCGAGCAGTACTTC,CSAAGEREQYF
TRBV7-2,TRBD1,few,17,TRBJ1-5,TGTGCCAGCAGCTTAGTTCCACAGGGGTTGGGCAATCAGCCCCAGCATTTT,CASSLVPQGLGNQPQHF
TRBV9,-,-,15,TRBJ2-7,TGTGCCAGCAGCGCCTGGGCGGGGAGCTCCTACGAGCAGTACTTC,CASSAWAGSSYEQYF
TRBV27,-,-,12,TRBJ1-1,TGTGCCAGCAGTACTCCTCAGGGGACGGCTTTCTTT,CASSTPQGTAFF
TRBV4-2,-,-,12,TRBJ2-3,TGTGCCAGCAGCTCGGTCGGGGATACGCAGTATTTT,CASSSVGDTQYF
TRBV19,TRBD1,few,16,TRBJ2-6,TGTGCCAGTAGTGTGGACAGGGGCTCTGGGGCCAACGTCCTGACTTTC,CASSVDRGSGANVLTF
TRBV15,TRBD2,-,19,TRBJ2-2,TGTGCCACCAGCAGAGGGCCGCTAGCGGGAGGCCAGCAGACCGGGGAGCTGTTTTTT,CATSRGPLAGGQQTGELFF
TRBV29-1,-,once,11,TRBJ1-1,TGCAGCGTTGAACGCGGAGCTGAAGCTTTCTTT,CSVERGAEAFF
TRBV7-9,-,once,15,TRBJ2-3,TGTGCCAGCAGCTCGGGTACCTCTAGCACAGATACGCAGTATTTT,CASSSGTSSTDTQYF
TRBV5-6,-,-,13,TRBJ1-3,TGTGCCAGCAGGGAAACAGGGAAAGGCACCATATATTTT,CASRETGKGTIYF
TRBV9,TRBD2,-,16,TRBJ2-1,TGTGCCAGCAGCGTACACCTAGCGGGGGGAGGCGATGAGCAGTTCTTC,CASSVHLAGGGDEQFF
TRBV19,TRBD1,once,15,TRBJ1-4,TGTGCCAGTCGACTAGACAGGGGAACTAATGAAAAACTGTTTTTT,CASRLDRGTNEKLFF
TRBV2,TRBD2,-,15,TRBJ2-3,TGTGCCAGCAGTGCGGGGACTAGCGGGACAGATACGCAGTATTTT,CASSAGTSGTDTQYF
TRBV29-1,TRBD1,few,14,TRBJ2-3,TGCAGCGTTGAAGGACAGGGGATGACAGATACGCAGTATTTT,CSVEGQGMTDTQYF
TRBV29-1,TRBD2,-,17,TRBJ2-3,TGCAGCGTTGTTGGGGGGGGGCGGGGGGCCGTCACAGATACGCAGTATTTT,CSVVGGGRGAVTDTQYF
TRBV7-2,TRBD1,-,14,TRBJ1-3,TGTGCCAGCAGCCCCGGGACAGCGGCTGACACCATATATTTT,CASSPGTAADTIYF